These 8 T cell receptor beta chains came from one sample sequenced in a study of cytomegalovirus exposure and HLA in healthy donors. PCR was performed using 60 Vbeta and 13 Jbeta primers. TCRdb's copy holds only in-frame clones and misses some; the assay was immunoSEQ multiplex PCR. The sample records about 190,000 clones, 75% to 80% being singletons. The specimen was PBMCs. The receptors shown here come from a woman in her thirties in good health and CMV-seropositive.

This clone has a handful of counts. As DNA, the CDR3 is TGCGCCAGCAGCTTCACAGGGCATGTTAATGAAAAACTGTTTTTT. Translating gives CASSFTGHVNEKLFF. The chain joins TRBV5-1 to TRBJ1-4; the D gene is possibly TRBD1 (6 bases). Germline V lookup: CDR1 SGHRS, CDR2 YFSETQ. Trimming shortened V by 2 bases and J by 4 bases, and 12 bases separated the two germline ends. CDR3 length: 15 amino acids.

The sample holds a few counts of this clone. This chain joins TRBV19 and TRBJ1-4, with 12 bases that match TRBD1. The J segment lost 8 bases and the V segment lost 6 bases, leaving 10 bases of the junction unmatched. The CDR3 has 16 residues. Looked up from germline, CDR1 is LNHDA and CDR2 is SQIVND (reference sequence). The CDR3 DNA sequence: TGTGCCAGTAGCGACCCGGGACAGGGGGCGAGGGAAAAACTGTTTTTT. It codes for CASSDPGQGAREKLFF.

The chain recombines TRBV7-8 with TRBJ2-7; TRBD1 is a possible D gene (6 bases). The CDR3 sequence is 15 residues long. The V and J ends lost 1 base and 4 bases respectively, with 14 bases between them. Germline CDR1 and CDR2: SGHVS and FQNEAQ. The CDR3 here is CASSLELTGAYEQYF. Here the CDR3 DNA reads TGTGCCAGCAGCTTAGAATTGACAGGAGCTTACGAGCAGTACTTC.

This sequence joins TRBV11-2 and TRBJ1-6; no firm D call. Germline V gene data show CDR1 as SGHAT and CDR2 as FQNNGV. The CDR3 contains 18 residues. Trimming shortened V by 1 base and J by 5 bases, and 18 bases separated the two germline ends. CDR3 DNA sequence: TGTGCCAGCAGCTTAGCCCGTTCCCCACGGAGTGATAATTCACCCCTCCACTTT. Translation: CASSLARSPRSDNSPLHF.

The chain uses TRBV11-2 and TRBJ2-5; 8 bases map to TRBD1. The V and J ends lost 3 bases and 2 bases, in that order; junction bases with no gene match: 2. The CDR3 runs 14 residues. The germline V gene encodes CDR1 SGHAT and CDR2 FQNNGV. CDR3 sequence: CASSFRTGQETQYF. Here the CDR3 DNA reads TGTGCCAGCAGCTTTCGGACAGGGCAAGAGACCCAGTACTTC.

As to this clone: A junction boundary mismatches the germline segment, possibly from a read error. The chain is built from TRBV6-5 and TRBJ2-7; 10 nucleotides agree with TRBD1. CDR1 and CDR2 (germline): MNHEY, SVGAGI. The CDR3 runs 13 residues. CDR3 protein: CVSRRDRGYEQYF. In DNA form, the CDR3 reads TGTGTCAGCAGAAGGGACAGGGGCTACGAGCAGTACTTC.

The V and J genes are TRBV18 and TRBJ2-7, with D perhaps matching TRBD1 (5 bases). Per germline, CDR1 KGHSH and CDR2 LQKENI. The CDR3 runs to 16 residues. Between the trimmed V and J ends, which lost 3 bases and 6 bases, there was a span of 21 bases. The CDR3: CASSPLRRQLDGEQYF. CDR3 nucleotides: TGTGCCAGCTCACCGCTCAGGCGACAGTTAGATGGCGAGCAGTACTTC.

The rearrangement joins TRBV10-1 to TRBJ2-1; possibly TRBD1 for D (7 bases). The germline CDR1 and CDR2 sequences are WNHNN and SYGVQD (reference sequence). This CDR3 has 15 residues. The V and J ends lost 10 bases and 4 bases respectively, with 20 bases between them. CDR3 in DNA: TGCGCCATCTCGACAGGGATCGGAGGGTACAATGAGCAGTTCTTC. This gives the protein CAISTGIGGYNEQFF.